This passage covers 8 T cell receptor beta chains from one sample sequenced in a study of radiotherapy plus CTLA-4 blockade in lung cancer. Profiling relied on immunoSEQ multiplex PCR, and the TCRdb table lists in-frame clones only, not all of them. Of about 62,000 clones listed, less than 85% are singletons. The material was peripheral blood, obtained from a patient treated with radiotherapy plus ipilimumab. These receptors originate from a human donor with non-small cell lung cancer who had a complete response to radiotherapy plus ipilimumab.

This clone was picked up a small number of times. CDR3 in amino acids: CASSEYLRSEQFF. The CDR3 DNA is TGTGCCAGCAGTGAATACCTTAGAAGTGAGCAGTTCTTC. The chain joins TRBV2 to TRBJ2-1; D is unresolved. V dropped 2 bases and J dropped 9 bases, with 11 bases sitting between them. Germline values: CDR1 SNHLY, CDR2 FYNNEI. CDR3 length equals 13 residues.

V gene TRBV7-9 combines with J gene TRBJ1-4; 10 bases map to TRBD1. The germline CDR1 and CDR2 sequences are SEHNR and FQNEAQ (reference sequence). This CDR3 has 14 amino acids. The V gene end was trimmed by 3 bases and the J gene end by 6 bases; junction bases not matched to a gene: 1. CDR3 DNA: TGTGCCAGCAGCTTGACAGGGGGCGATGAAAAACTGTTTTTT. Residues: CASSLTGGDEKLFF.

V and J are TRBV6-1 and TRBJ1-5; 7 bases line up with TRBD1. Looked up from germline, CDR1 is MNHNS and CDR2 is SASEGT. After removal of 6 bases from V and 7 bases from J, the junction contained 6 bases not matched to a gene. The length of the CDR3 is 13 residues. In DNA form, the CDR3 reads TGTGCCAGCAGCCGACAGGGTTTGCAGCCCCAGCATTTT. This encodes CASSRQGLQPQHF.

The chain recombines TRBV7-2 with TRBJ1-1; D might be TRBD1 (5 bases). The V gene's germline CDR1 is SGHTA and CDR2 FQGNSA. The CDR3 is made up of 12 amino acids. With 0 bases removed from V and 10 bases from J, the gap between germline ends came to 9 bases. CDR3 loop: CASSLARGRAFF. CDR3 bases: TGTGCCAGCAGCTTAGCTCGGGGGAGAGCTTTCTTT.

V is TRBV25-1 and J is TRBJ2-3; 11 nucleotides line up with TRBD2. Germline lookup yields CDR1 MGHDK and CDR2 SYGVNS. The trim removed 3 bases at V and 5 bases at J, leaving 7 bases unmatched. The CDR3 is 16 residues long. In DNA form, the CDR3 reads TGTGCCAGCAGTGAGTTAGCGGGAGGGCCGAAAGATACGCAGTATTTT. Amino acid sequence: CASSELAGGPKDTQYF.

To note about this clone: The same CDR3 also results from other DNA sequences found in this sample. The chain recombines TRBV6-5 with TRBJ2-3; the D is unclear. V was trimmed by 9 bases and J by 2 bases, leaving 12 bases between them. The CDR3 is made up of 13 amino acids. CDR1 MNHEY and CDR2 SVGAGI come from the germline V gene. CDR3 sequence reads: CASSSTNTDTQYF. The CDR3 bases are TGTGCCAGTAGCTCTACCAACACAGATACGCAGTATTTT.

This clone showed up just once. The chain is built from TRBV7-9 and TRBJ2-1; the match to TRBD1 covers 8 bases. Germline trimming cut 11 bases from V and 3 bases from J; bases unmatched to any gene: 3. The CDR3 is 12 amino acids. Per germline, CDR1 SEHNR and CDR2 FQNEAQ (reference sequence). The CDR3 here is CAGQGVYNEQFF. CDR3 nucleotides: TGTGCCGGACAGGGAGTCTACAATGAGCAGTTCTTC.

The J gene is TRBJ1-1, the V gene TRBV27, with unresolved D. Trimming pared 7 bases from V and 11 bases from J, leaving 17 bases between. CDR3 length equals 12 residues. The V gene's germline CDR1 is MNHEY and CDR2 SMNVEV (reference sequence). The CDR3 coding sequence is TGTGCCAGCATGGGAGGAAGGCTCGGCGCTTTCTTT. This sequence encodes CASMGGRLGAFF.